The clone carrying this T cell receptor (beta chain) was counted ten times or more. The junction shows a germline mismatch at one end, possibly a read error. The data were taken from a study of early T cells in non-severe SARS-CoV-2 infection. TCRdb re-derived calls from the 5' RACE reads in MiXCR, one entry per CDR3 protein. The data show some 57,000 distinct CDR3 sequences, about 10% seen once. The germline gives CDR1 MNHNY, CDR2 SVGAGI (reference sequence). The CDR3 is 15 amino acids. The rearrangement uses TRBV6-6 and TRBJ2-7; possible D gene TRBD1, 6 bases. The sequenced material came from whole blood. The sequence was collected from an adult who was a healthcare worker with PCR-confirmed SARS-CoV-2 infection or an uninfected control (not recorded which). CDR3 protein: CASSYFTAKRSARGF. Here the CDR3 DNA reads TGTGCCAGCAGTTATTTTACCGCGAAACGTTCCGCGAGGGGGTTC.